This entry is about one T cell receptor (beta chain). The data are from a study of blood T cell repertoires in COVID-19. Whole-study context: Sites across the United States, Italy and Spain contributed samples from acute and convalescent COVID-19. T cells, B-cell-depleted T cells, or PBMCs supplied cDNA or gDNA.

The V gene lost 6 bases and the J gene lost 3 bases, with 20 bases spanning the gap. CDR1 SEHNR and CDR2 FQNEAQ come from the germline V gene (reference sequence). This CDR3 has 17 amino acids. Participants' own reports of clinical history determined their cohort assignment. In the original workflow: Reference gene primer amplification in the assay estimated nucleated cell counts. Generated by immunoSEQ multiplex PCR, the TCRdb table keeps only in-frame clones and is missing some. That table gives V, J and clone size, and the DNA gave D and trimming. The table has hundreds of thousands of clones, over 75% seen once.

What was sequenced was PBMCs or T cells enriched from blood (not recorded which). The TCR sequence derives from a man aged 25-40 years who had recovered from COVID-19. The chain joins TRBV7-9 to TRBJ1-4, with D possibly being TRBD1 (6 bases). The CDR3 spells CASRFGTPSRPNEKLFF. The CDR3 DNA reads TGTGCCAGCAGGTTCGGGACACCGAGCCGTCCTAATGAAAAACTGTTTTTT.